Below, 23 T cell receptor beta chains from the same sample are listed, as sequenced in a study of T-cell reconstitution after alpha-beta-depleted transplantation in children. Unique molecular identifiers were used to barcode this TCRbeta library. TCRdb fed the PCR reads into MiXCR, producing one record per CDR3 protein. The sample lists 81,000 or so distinct CDR3 sequences, around a sixth occurring once. Sequences were derived from PBMCs, mostly from graft donor cells, sampled 180 days after TCRalphabeta/CD19-depleted stem cell transplant. Receptors originate from a male patient aged 2 to 9 who had a stem cell transplant for acute lymphoblastic leukemia, so the T cells may come from the graft donor.

The genes are TRBV4-2 and TRBJ2-5; D is ambiguous. Trimming took off 1 base at V and 1 base at J, with 10 bases between the two ends. The V gene's germline CDR1 is LGHNA and CDR2 YNFKEQ. The CDR3 covers 15 residues. The CDR3 spells CASSQGAGLQETQYF. The CDR3 region has the DNA TGTGCCAGCAGCCAAGGGGCCGGGCTCCAAGAGACCCAGTACTTC.

In its sample, this clonotype was seen many times. An end of the junction does not agree with germline; a read error may underlie this. The chain employs TRBV12-3 or TRBV12-4 and TRBJ1-2; 7 bases are a match to TRBD1. The CDR3 loop spans 13 amino acids. In nucleotides, the CDR3 is TGTGCCACCAGTTTAAAGGGGGCCCATGGCTACACCTTC. The encoded protein is CATSLKGAHGYTF.

This clonotype came up many times. V is TRBV6-1 and J is TRBJ1-2; D remains ambiguous. This CDR3 has 12 amino acids. The germline CDR1 and CDR2 sequences are MNHNS and SASEGT. V dropped 7 bases and J dropped 1 base, with 7 bases sitting between them. CDR3 nucleotide sequence: TGTGCCAGCATGCGGGATAACTATGGCTACACCTTC. It encodes CASMRDNYGYTF.

This clonotype was found a few times. Written as DNA, the CDR3 is TGTGCCAGCAGAGGCACCGGGGAGCTGTTTTTT. This codes for CASRGTGELFF. This chain joins TRBV6-1 and TRBJ2-2; D unresolved. Per the germline V gene, CDR1 is MNHNS and CDR2 is SASEGT. The CDR3 totals 11 residues. V was trimmed by 6 bases and J by 4 bases, leaving 3 bases between them.

The V gene is TRBV7-9, the J gene TRBJ2-7, with TRBD2 matching over 9 bases. The CDR3 runs to 14 residues. Germline V gene sequence: CDR1 SEHNR, CDR2 FQNEAQ (reference sequence). V shed 8 bases, J shed 1 base, and the junction held 6 bases outside the gene matches. CDR3 DNA sequence: TGTGCCAGCGCGGGGGGGCCGTTTTCCTACGAGCAGTACTTC. It encodes CASAGGPFSYEQYF. The variable domain in full, completed from reference TRBV7-9 and TRBJ2-7, reads DTGVSQNPRHKITKRGQNVTFRCDPISEHNRLYWYRQTLGQGPEFLTYFQNEAQLEKSRLLSDRFSAERPKGSFSTLEIQRTEQGDSAMYLCASAGGPFSYEQYFGPGTRLTVT.

This clonotype was counted only a few times. This chain's CDR3 is CASSDPLVGAGGYTF. In nucleotides, the CDR3 is TGTGCCAGCAGTGACCCCCTGGTAGGAGCGGGAGGCTACACCTTC. The rearrangement joins TRBV25-1 to TRBJ1-2; no clear D gene. The V and J ends lost 3 bases and 8 bases respectively, with 19 bases between them. The CDR3 runs 15 residues. From germline, CDR1 is MGHDK and CDR2 SYGVNS.

This clonotype has more than one count but fewer than ten. The chain joins TRBV15 to TRBJ2-5; TRBD2 matches at 8 bases. Germline lookup yields CDR1 LNHNV and CDR2 YYDKDF (reference sequence). The CDR3 sequence is 16 residues long. Trimming took 0 bases from V and 4 from J; bases not matched to a gene: 7. The CDR3 DNA is TGTGCCACCAGCAGAGATCTTCGCGGGGGGCCAGAGACCCAGTACTTC. It encodes CATSRDLRGGPETQYF.

This clonotype was recorded a few times. V and J are TRBV20-1 and TRBJ1-2; a weak D match, TRBD1 (6 bases). Trimming removed 0 bases at V and 4 bases at J, with 24 bases between. This CDR3 comprises 18 residues. Germline CDR1 DFQATT, CDR2 SNEGSKA (reference sequence). The CDR3 spells CSARDLQGASIGGYGYTF. In DNA form, the CDR3 reads TGCAGTGCTAGAGACTTACAGGGAGCCAGTATAGGGGGCTATGGCTACACCTTC.

This clonotype turned up a few times. The J gene is TRBJ2-7, the V gene TRBV7-9; maybe TRBD2 (7 bases). Deletions cut 4 bases from V and 4 bases from J, with 17 bases between. The germline V gene encodes CDR1 SEHNR and CDR2 FQNEAQ (reference sequence). The CDR3 spans 15 residues. The CDR3 region has the DNA TGTGCCAGCAGCTCGATCGGACAGCGGGAATACGAGCAGTACTTC. This encodes CASSSIGQREYEQYF.

The chain couples TRBV12-3 or TRBV12-4 to TRBJ2-2; the D is unclear. V gave up 2 bases and J gave up 7 bases, with 11 bases separating them. The CDR3 sequence is 14 residues long. The CDR3 here is CASSLNSPHGELFF. The CDR3 nucleotides are TGTGCCAGCAGTTTAAACAGCCCCCACGGGGAGCTGTTTTTT.

V and J are TRBV4-2 and TRBJ2-6; tentative D call: TRBD2 (5 bases). Germline lookup yields CDR1 LGHNA and CDR2 YNFKEQ. V was trimmed by 0 bases and J by 0 bases, leaving 18 bases between them. This CDR3 is 20 amino acids long. CDR3 DNA: TGTGCCAGCAGCCAAGACTCCCGGCTAGCCCTTGGCTCTGGGGCCAACGTCCTGACTTTC. Protein: CASSQDSRLALGSGANVLTF.

This clonotype was seen more than once but under ten times. This rearrangement joins TRBV29-1 to TRBJ2-3; 7 bases match TRBD2. V was pared by 4 bases and J by 1 base, with 8 bases of the junction left unmatched. This CDR3 has 15 residues. Germline V gene sequence: CDR1 SQVTM, CDR2 ANQGSEA. The CDR3 nucleotides read TGCAGCGTTGTTTTTATTCGGGGGGGCACAGATACGCAGTATTTT. This codes for CSVVFIRGGTDTQYF.

Only a few counts were recorded for this clonotype. This sequence joins TRBV29-1 and TRBJ1-5; D ambiguous. CDR1 and CDR2 from the germline V gene are SQVTM and ANQGSEA. CDR3 length equals 13 residues. V lost 0 bases, J lost 5 bases, and 8 bases lay in between. The DNA for the CDR3 is TGCAGCGTTGAAGATCCCCCAGATCAGCCCCAGCATTTT. Its protein product is CSVEDPPDQPQHF.

A few counts support this clonotype. The chain links TRBV5-1 to TRBJ2-1; 13 nucleotides match TRBD2. Germline V gene sequence: CDR1 SGHRS, CDR2 YFSETQ. V was pared by 4 bases and J by 6 bases, with 4 bases of the junction left unmatched. CDR3 length: 15 amino acids. DNA for the CDR3: TGCGCCAGCAGCGTCACTAGCGGGGGGGCCAATGAGCAGTTCTTC. Its translation is CASSVTSGGANEQFF.

The chain links TRBV5-1 to TRBJ2-2, with 9 bases lining up with TRBD1. Germline V gene sequence: CDR1 SGHRS, CDR2 YFSETQ. Unmatched junction bases numbered 3, after V lost 4 bases and J lost 5 bases. The CDR3 runs 14 residues. The DNA for the CDR3 is TGCGCCAGCAGCACTGACAGGGGGACCGGGGAGCTGTTTTTT. Translation: CASSTDRGTGELFF.

The chain combines TRBV6-1 with TRBJ2-5; no clear D. The V gene's germline CDR1 is MNHNS and CDR2 SASEGT. With 4 bases removed from V and 1 base from J, the gap between germline ends came to 7 bases. The CDR3 runs to 13 residues. The CDR3 loop is CASSATFQETQYF. DNA for the CDR3: TGTGCCAGCAGTGCGACTTTCCAAGAGACCCAGTACTTC.

The chain uses TRBV2 and TRBJ1-2, with 7 bases that match TRBD1. The germline V gene has CDR1 SNHLY and CDR2 FYNNEI. Losses at the gene ends were 2 bases for V and 7 bases for J; bases not matched to a gene: 7. The CDR3 extends over 14 amino acids. DNA of the CDR3: TGTGCCAGCAGTGAAAGAGGGCAGGGGGTTGGCTACACCTTC. This encodes CASSERGQGVGYTF.

The rearrangement joins TRBV27 to TRBJ1-5; D uncertain. This CDR3 spans 13 amino acids. CDR1 and CDR2 (germline): MNHEY, SMNVEV (reference sequence). V shed 5 bases and J shed 4 bases, with 9 bases lying between them. CDR3 in DNA: TGTGCCAGCAGTCCACAGTGGAATCAGCCCCAGCATTTT. It codes for CASSPQWNQPQHF.

CDR3 DNA: TGTGCCACCAGTGGTGAGGGGGACAGGGGACCGAACGGAGAGACCCAGTACTTC. Amino acids: CATSGEGDRGPNGETQYF. The V call is TRBV24-1, the J call TRBJ2-5, with 10 bases that match TRBD1. The CDR3 spans 18 residues. V was clipped by 5 bases and J by 4 bases; unmatched bases: 15. From germline, CDR1 is KGHDR and CDR2 SFDVKD.

This rearrangement joins TRBV4-2 to TRBJ1-1; D uncertain. Trimming stripped 0 bases from V and 2 bases from J, with 13 bases between. This CDR3 spans 16 amino acids. Germline loops: CDR1 LGHNA, CDR2 YNFKEQ. CDR3 nucleotides: TGTGCCAGCAGCCAAGATTTACGACGAACTAACACTGAAGCTTTCTTT. Protein: CASSQDLRRTNTEAFF.

The V call is TRBV11-2, the J call TRBJ1-5; the D gene is possibly TRBD1 (5 bases). Germline-derived CDR1 and CDR2 are SGHAT and FQNNGV. The CDR3 length is 12 residues. The V end was cut by 4 bases, the J end by 10 bases, with 11 bases between. CDR3 nucleotides: TGTGCCAGCAGCTCCGGGGGTCACCCCCAGCATTTT. It codes for CASSSGGHPQHF.

This clonotype came up a few times. V usage is TRBV12-3 or TRBV12-4 and J usage is TRBJ1-5, with D perhaps matching TRBD1 (5 bases). The CDR3 is 15 amino acids. Trimming removed 1 base from V and 5 bases from J, with 12 bases in between. The CDR3 bases are TGTGCCAGCAGTTTAGTTGGGGGAAGGCATCAGCCCCAGCATTTT. Amino acids: CASSLVGGRHQPQHF.

This clonotype was seen more than once but under ten times. This rearrangement joins TRBV4-2 to TRBJ1-1; no definite D call. This CDR3 contains 15 residues. From germline, CDR1 is LGHNA and CDR2 YNFKEQ. The ends were cut back, 0 bases at V and 0 bases at J, with 8 bases in the middle. CDR3 residues: CASSQDYRMNTEAFF. In nucleotides, the CDR3 is TGTGCCAGCAGCCAAGATTACCGAATGAACACTGAAGCTTTCTTT.